This TCR beta chain was profiled in a study of shared clonotypes between healthy human individuals. Genomic DNA of each subset was evenly split across several immunoSEQ plates. Assay used: immunoSEQ multiplex PCR; TCRdb lists only in-frame clones, some missing. This sample yields around 600,000 clones, of which roughly 95% are seen a single time; about 0.11% belongs to the top ten. Cells designated naive CD8 were CD45RO-negative and were positively selected for CCR7, with terminally differentiated effector memory CD45RA+ cells excluded. The source of this sequence is a woman in her twenties or thirties in good health. The sequenced material came from naive CD8+ T cells sorted from blood.

In nucleotides, the CDR3 is TGTGCCTGGAGTGTCCAGGCAGGATCCGAGCAGTACTTC. It specifies CAWSVQAGSEQYF. The gene calls are TRBV30 and TRBJ2-5; D is undetermined. Gene TRBJ2-7 matches the end of the DNA better, so the J call may be wrong. Looked up from germline, CDR1 is GTSNPN and CDR2 is SVGIG (reference sequence). The CDR3 consists of 13 residues.